This T cell receptor beta chain derives from a study of long-term antiretroviral therapy in people with HIV. Findings and limits, study-wide: Clones that had undergone expansion before ART prevailed in the repertoire throughout all time points. Although diversity increased after ART, it remained lower than in transplant donor controls.

Germline CDR1 reads SGHTA; CDR2 reads FQGNSA. With 5 bases clipped from V and 6 bases from J, the junction kept 9 bases outside the gene matches. CDR3 size: 16 residues. Each participant with HIV received care in the United States. The study used samples holding roughly 0.95-11 million cryopreserved PBMC before DNA extraction. As to this clone: Its antigen is as yet unknown.

Assay version v3.0 of immunoSEQ was used, and it was run at survey level. The table came from immunoSEQ multiplex PCR; TCRdb's copy has only in-frame clones and leaves some out. The sample includes more than 15,000 clones, approximately 95% of them seen just once. The chain uses TRBV7-2 and TRBJ2-2, with 10 bases identical to TRBD1. The sample consisted of unsorted PBMCs, taken roughly 10 years after starting antiretroviral therapy. The sequence came from a man younger than 45 with HIV. The CDR3 DNA is TGTGCCAGCAGCCGTGACAGGGGGCTCCTCGCCGGGGAGCTGTTTTTT. This sequence encodes CASSRDRGLLAGELFF.